This entry describes one T cell receptor beta chain. In this sample, this clonotype turned up a few times. The target of this receptor is not known. No qualities accompany the bases; no much larger clone lies one base away. The CDR3 runs 14 amino acids, cysteine and phenylalanine included. Only the CDR3 DNA stays, 42 bases, in frame from base 1. The germline V gene (reference sequence) yields MNHEY for CDR1 and SMNVEV for CDR2. V and J are trimmed by 3 bases and 7 bases, and the gene matches miss 6 bases of the junction. The entry originates in a study of T cell repertoires in cytomegalovirus infection (dated by TCRdb to between 2018 and 2020). A note on the overall study: Because public TCR beta signatures pointed to carriage of CMV infection together with the matching HLA type, the HLA type of each donor mattered for the analysis. Points the paper makes about the study in general: The ex vivo response was dominated by HLA-C-restricted CMV-specific TCR beta clonotypes, which also provided the single most frequent clonotype in two of eight donors. In both this cohort and an independent roughly 400-donor cohort, the cumulative frequency of public TCR beta family members distinguished carriers of CMV infection plus the relevant HLA type.

Sequenced on an Illumina HiSeq 1500. TCRdb passed the public sequencing reads through fastp at Q25 and MiXCR, retaining productive beta sequences. Each CDR3 protein appears once, grouped with its most common genes and DNA. The table for this sample lists around 740,000 distinct CDR3 sequences; 35% to 45% of them were counted only once. The leading ten clones occupy around 2.6% of the sample. Sequencing used PBMCs. The rearranged segments are TRBV27 and TRBJ2-4, with 7 bases in between that match TRBD1. The sequence derives from a human donor in good health (CMV status not recorded). Some clones in this sample may be carry-over from other donors' samples. The DNA reads TGTGCCAGCAGTTTTGCAGGGACAGTGAACATTCAGTACTTC. It specifies CASSFAGTVNIQYF.